This T cell receptor (beta chain) stems from a study of early T cells in non-severe SARS-CoV-2 infection. Study-level information: Sequencing input comprised bulk RNA from unsorted whole blood; chain pairing was not available. Study-wide results and caveats: Reliance on VDJdb matching favored anti-spike CD8 responses; private and CD4 specificities were missed.

Attached unique molecular identifiers marked individual cDNA molecules. TCRdb independently ran MiXCR on the 5' RACE reads; one entry per CDR3 protein. The profile shows roughly 81,000 distinct CDR3 sequences, less than 8% of them singletons. This clonotype was picked up a small number of times. The target antigen is unknown. The clonotype originates from an adult who was a healthcare worker with PCR-confirmed SARS-CoV-2 infection or an uninfected control (not recorded which). The sequenced material came from whole blood.

The CDR3 here is CASSSYSVSEQFF. The CDR3 region has the DNA TGTGCCAGCAGCTCCTATAGTGTTAGTGAGCAGTTCTTC. The chain couples TRBV3-1 to TRBJ2-1; D is uncertain. The CDR3 length is 13 residues. The ends were cut back, 5 bases at V and 9 bases at J, with 14 bases in the middle. Per germline, CDR1 LGHDT and CDR2 YNNKEL (reference sequence).